This paragraph covers one TCR beta chain sequence. The antigen it binds to is not known. Per-base qualities were not stored, and no clone one base away is much larger. Participants in the prospective study were enrolled through a virtual design, were aged about 18 to 90 years, and lived in under 25 United States geographic areas. Cohort assignment in the prospective study relied on participant-reported clinical history from a screening survey and a study questionnaire. Exposed participants had been in contact, within 2 weeks of entering the study, with a person who had a PCR-confirmed or clinician-diagnosed case of COVID-19. In the prospective study, whole blood, serum and a nasopharyngeal or oropharyngeal swab were collected from each participant by mobile phlebotomists. Participants in the prospective study had the option to provide additional blood draws and questionnaires over an approximately 2-month period. Prospective study blood samples were shipped either frozen or at room temperature before DNA extraction.

TCRbeta CDR3 regions were amplified from genomic DNA by means of the immunoSEQ Assay, a bias-controlled multiplex PCR. The study's processing was this. The number of nucleated cells in each sample was estimated from the amplification of reference gene primers within the assay. To quantify the absolute abundance of each unique TCRbeta CDR3 rearrangement, sequence reads were collapsed and filtered. For each sample, productive Simpson clonality was calculated as the square root of Simpson's diversity index over productive rearrangements. TCRdb re-hosts the immuneACCESS table, in-frame sequences only. Its copies lack some clones; in the studies checked, an unresolved V gene accounts for under half of them, and the cause for the rest is not known. The V and J calls and clone size are taken from that table; D and trimming were inferred from the DNA. The sample has roughly 220,000 clones on record, 90% of them singletons. The biggest ten clones account for approximately 16% of the sample.

CDR1 and CDR2 are drawn from the germline V gene: MDHEN, SYDVKM. The CDR3 covers 15 residues, taking in both the cysteine and the phenylalanine. Of all the DNA, just the CDR3 is kept, 45 bases in frame from base 1. V sheds 3 bases and J sheds 0 bases, leaving 9 bases between their ends. These data belong to a study of blood T cell repertoires in COVID-19 (dated by TCRdb to 2018 to 2020). About the full investigation: Collaborator samples came from the United States, Italy and Spain and covered acute and convalescent phases of COVID-19. The prospective study material was composed of cDNA or gDNA derived from T cells, B-cell-depleted T cells, or PBMCs. Subjects who had been exposed to COVID-19, were actively infected with it, or had recovered from it provided the deeply sampled blood TCRbeta repertoires that made up the dataset. A freely available public database, intended as a resource for researchers studying the immune response to SARS-CoV-2, is where the repertoires were released. The samples were drawn from the first 160 participants of the ongoing ImmuneRACE study and from some 1,300 subjects provided by 6 global collaborators. A de-identified subject ID, COVID-19 status, age in years and sex were almost always included in the sample metadata. Where available, HLA class I and class II types were taken from metadata supplied by the sample provider and were not determined by assay-based typing. The paper's findings and limits, for the study overall: How much clinical and demographic metadata was included differed by source and by participant, and the metadata was provided uncurated.

The rearranged segments are TRBV28 and TRBJ2-1, and TRBD1 may be the D gene, going by 6 matching bases. This sequence was found in a man aged 25-45 years who had been exposed to COVID-19. Input material: PBMCs or T cells enriched from blood (not recorded which). The nucleotide sequence is TGTGCCAGCAGTTTCCCAGGGGTCTCCTACAATGAGCAGTTCTTC. This translates into CASSFPGVSYNEQFF. Where the CDR3 stops, the reference TRBV28 and TRBJ2-1 genes take over; the full variable domain is DVKVTQSSRYLVKRTGEKVFLECVQDMDHENMFWYRQDPGLGLRLIYFSYDVKMKEKGDIPEGYSVSREKKERFSLILESASTNQTSMYLCASSFPGVSYNEQFFGPGTRLTVL.